Following are 8 T cell receptor beta chains from one sample sequenced in a study of T cell responses to AZD1222 COVID-19 vaccine. The method was immunoSEQ multiplex PCR; TCRdb's version includes in-frame clones alone and lacks a portion of them. The sample lists 120,000 to 150,000 clones, approximately 86% occurring once. Sample: peripheral blood, taken 28 days after the second dose of the MenACWY control vaccine. Receptors were obtained from an adult who received the MenACWY meningococcal vaccine as a control.

V and J are TRBV6-1 and TRBJ1-4; 10 bases align to TRBD1. V dropped 2 bases and J dropped 9; count of bases not matched to a gene: 12. The germline gives CDR1 MNHNS, CDR2 SASEGT. The CDR3 is 17 residues long. Here the CDR3 reads CASSELGQGTPSKKLFF. DNA of the CDR3: TGTGCCAGCAGTGAATTGGGACAGGGGACTCCCTCGAAAAAACTGTTTTTT.

The rearrangement uses TRBV10-2 and TRBJ1-4, with D maybe TRBD1 (6 bases). The CDR3 has 16 residues. Trimming removed 5 bases at V and 12 bases at J, with 25 bases between. The germline V gene has CDR1 WSHSY and CDR2 SAAADI. CDR3 in amino acids: CASSTSPDGGPGELFF. CDR3 nucleotide sequence: TGCGCCAGCAGTACATCCCCGGACGGGGGCCCAGGAGAACTGTTTTTT.

The chain employs TRBV20-1 and TRBJ1-2; 7 bases agree with TRBD1. V lost 3 bases, J lost 6 bases, and 7 bases stayed unmatched. Germline V CDR1 and CDR2: DFQATT, SNEGSKA (reference sequence). The CDR3 has 13 residues. The CDR3 protein is CSASHQGVDGYTF. CDR3 bases: TGCAGTGCTAGTCACCAGGGGGTGGATGGCTACACCTTC.

This chain joins TRBV9 and TRBJ2-1, with D possibly matching TRBD2 (6 bases). V lost 0 bases and J lost 9, with 16 bases in between. The CDR3 has 15 residues. Germline-derived CDR1 and CDR2 are SGDLS and YYNGEE. The CDR3 region is CASSVVALAKGEQFF. CDR3 nucleotide sequence: TGTGCCAGCAGCGTAGTCGCTCTAGCGAAGGGTGAGCAGTTCTTC.

The chain recombines TRBV6-6 with TRBJ1-5, with a weak D call TRBD1 (5 bases). With 5 bases removed from V and 0 bases from J, the gap between germline ends came to 17 bases. CDR3 size: 17 residues. Germline V gene sequence: CDR1 MNHNY, CDR2 SVGAGI (reference sequence). The CDR3 DNA sequence: TGTGCCAGCAGTCGCACTCGTGGACAAGATAGCAATCAGCCCCAGCATTTT. Translated: CASSRTRGQDSNQPQHF.

The chain combines TRBV11-1 with TRBJ2-1; D gene uncertain. V shed 0 bases and J shed 8 bases, with 5 bases lying between them. The CDR3 extends over 12 amino acids. From germline, CDR1 is SGHAT and CDR2 FQDESV (reference sequence). The CDR3 DNA reads TGTGCCAGCAGCTTAGCGTGGGATGAGCAGTTCTTC. Its protein is CASSLAWDEQFF.

This chain connects TRBV29-1 to TRBJ1-2, with TRBD1 as a possible D gene (5 bases). V shed 3 bases and J shed 8 bases, with 13 bases lying between them. Germline loops: CDR1 SQVTM, CDR2 ANQGSEA. The CDR3 spans 12 residues. CDR3 DNA: TGCAGCGTTGAGGGAGGGAGGGGCGGCTACACCTTC. It translates to CSVEGGRGGYTF.

This chain links TRBV4-3 with TRBJ1-5, with D perhaps matching TRBD1 (6 bases). CDR1 is LGHNA, CDR2 YSLEER, per germline. V dropped 0 bases and J dropped 7 bases, with 25 bases sitting between them. The CDR3 is 19 residues long. Here the CDR3 DNA reads TGCGCCAGCAGCCAAGACTATGCCGGGGGCCCCGACAGAGGCCAGCCCCAGCATTTT. The encoded protein is CASSQDYAGGPDRGQPQHF.